The sequence of this T cell receptor beta chain was determined in a study of PD-L1 blockade in urothelial cancer. Some clones are missing from TCRdb's copy, which holds only in-frame ones; the method was immunoSEQ multiplex PCR. The sample shows 20,000 to 30,000 clones, roughly 85% of them seen only once. The TCR originated in a middle-aged man with urothelial cancer. The sequencing used PBMCs, collected around atezolizumab (anti-PD-L1) treatment.

Here the CDR3 reads CASSDRGLAGRGTQYF. CDR3 DNA: TGTGCCAGCAGTGATAGGGGACTAGCGGGCCGTGGGACCCAGTACTTC. This sequence joins TRBV2 and TRBJ2-5; the match to TRBD2 covers 12 bases. Trimming cost V 3 bases and J 7 bases; bases outside gene matches: 9. The germline CDR1 and CDR2 sequences are SNHLY and FYNNEI. The CDR3 totals 16 residues.